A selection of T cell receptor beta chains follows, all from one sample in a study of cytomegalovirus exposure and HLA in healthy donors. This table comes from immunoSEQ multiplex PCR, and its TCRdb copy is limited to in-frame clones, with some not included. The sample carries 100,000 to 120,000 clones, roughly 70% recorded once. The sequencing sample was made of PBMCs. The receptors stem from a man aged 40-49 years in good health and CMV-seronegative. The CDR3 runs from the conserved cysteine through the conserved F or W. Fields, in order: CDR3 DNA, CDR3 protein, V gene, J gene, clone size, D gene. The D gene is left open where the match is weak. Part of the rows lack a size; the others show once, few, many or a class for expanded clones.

CDR3 DNA: TGTGCCTGGAGCCTAATGGGCAGGGCTCTCACAGATACGCAGTATTTT
CDR3 protein: CAWSLMGRALTDTQYF
V gene: TRBV30
J gene: TRBJ2-3
clone size: NA
D gene: NA

CDR3 DNA: TGCGCCAGCAGCTTGGCCGTGGGGCCTGGCTACACCTTC
CDR3 protein: CASSLAVGPGYTF
V gene: TRBV5-1
J gene: TRBJ1-2
clone size: NA
D gene: NA

CDR3 DNA: TGCGCCAGCAGCTTGGATTCCCCCGCCACGGATGAGCAGTTCTTC
CDR3 protein: CASSLDSPATDEQFF
V gene: TRBV5-1
J gene: TRBJ2-1
clone size: NA
D gene: NA

CDR3 DNA: TGTGCCAGCTCACCTCGCCCGGGTCCAAAACTCGATGGCTACACCTTC
CDR3 protein: CASSPRPGPKLDGYTF
V gene: TRBV18
J gene: TRBJ1-2
clone size: NA
D gene: NA

CDR3 DNA: TGTGCCAGCGCCCCAACAGGGGGGGCCTACGAGCAGTACTTC
CDR3 protein: CASAPTGGAYEQYF
V gene: TRBV27
J gene: TRBJ2-7
clone size: NA
D gene: NA

CDR3 DNA: TGTGCCAGCAGCCCAGGCCCGGGACAGGAGAACACTGAAGCTTTCTTT
CDR3 protein: CASSPGPGQENTEAFF
V gene: TRBV9
J gene: TRBJ1-1
clone size: NA
D gene: TRBD1

CDR3 DNA: TGTGCCAGCACGAGGGAGAACTACGAGCAGTACTTC
CDR3 protein: CASTRENYEQYF
V gene: TRBV7-9
J gene: TRBJ2-7
clone size: NA
D gene: NA

CDR3 DNA: TGTGCCAGCAGCACTAACCCCCGGGACAGGGGGCGCCGGGGGACTGAAGCTTTCTTT
CDR3 protein: CASSTNPRDRGRRGTEAFF
V gene: TRBV7-2
J gene: TRBJ1-1
clone size: NA
D gene: TRBD1

CDR3 DNA: TGTGCCAGCAGCTTAGAGGCGGGATTCACAGATACGCAGTATTTT
CDR3 protein: CASSLEAGFTDTQYF
V gene: TRBV11-2
J gene: TRBJ2-3
clone size: few
D gene: NA

CDR3 DNA: TGTGCCAGCAGCTTGGGGCAGAACGAAGAGACCCAGTACTTC
CDR3 protein: CASSLGQNEETQYF
V gene: TRBV5-8
J gene: TRBJ2-5
clone size: NA
D gene: NA

CDR3 DNA: TGTGCCCCGACACCGACAGGTTTAAATTACGAGCAGTACTTC
CDR3 protein: CAPTPTGLNYEQYF
V gene: TRBV28
J gene: TRBJ2-7
clone size: few
D gene: NA

CDR3 DNA: TGTGCCAGCAGAGGACTAGCGGGGGGGAGGGCAGATACGCAGTATTTT
CDR3 protein: CASRGLAGGRADTQYF
V gene: TRBV28
J gene: TRBJ2-3
clone size: NA
D gene: TRBD2

CDR3 DNA: TGCAGCGTTGAAGATTTTGGTGAGGTACCTAGCACAGATACGCAGTATTTT
CDR3 protein: CSVEDFGEVPSTDTQYF
V gene: TRBV29-1
J gene: TRBJ2-3
clone size: NA
D gene: NA

CDR3 DNA: TGCGCCAGCAGCCCGGCGATAGCGGGAAGCGGATACGAGCAGTACTTC
CDR3 protein: CASSPAIAGSGYEQYF
V gene: TRBV4-1
J gene: TRBJ2-7
clone size: NA
D gene: TRBD2

CDR3 DNA: TGTGCCAGCAGCTTCGCAGGGGGGAGCACAGATACGCAGTATTTT
CDR3 protein: CASSFAGGSTDTQYF
V gene: TRBV5-4
J gene: TRBJ2-3
clone size: NA
D gene: NA

CDR3 DNA: TGTGCCAGCAGCTCGGTAGCGGGGGGGTGGACGAACATTCAGTACTTC
CDR3 protein: CASSSVAGGWTNIQYF
V gene: TRBV28
J gene: TRBJ2-4
clone size: few
D gene: TRBD2

CDR3 DNA: TGTGCCAGCCGACAGGGCAGGGAGACCCAGTACTTC
CDR3 protein: CASRQGRETQYF
V gene: TRBV2
J gene: TRBJ2-5
clone size: NA
D gene: TRBD1

CDR3 DNA: TGTGCCAGCTCACCACTGTGGACTAGCGGATACACAGATACGCAGTATTTT
CDR3 protein: CASSPLWTSGYTDTQYF
V gene: TRBV18
J gene: TRBJ2-3
clone size: NA
D gene: TRBD2

CDR3 DNA: TGTGCCACGCGAACGAACACAGGGGGAGATGGCTACACCTTC
CDR3 protein: CATRTNTGGDGYTF
V gene: TRBV13
J gene: TRBJ1-2
clone size: few
D gene: TRBD1

CDR3 DNA: TGCGCCAGCAGCTTGGGAGGGTTAGGAACTGAAGCTTTCTTT
CDR3 protein: CASSLGGLGTEAFF
V gene: TRBV5-1
J gene: TRBJ1-1
clone size: NA
D gene: NA

CDR3 DNA: TGTGCCAGCAGCTTGAGGAACAGCTATGGCTACACCTTC
CDR3 protein: CASSLRNSYGYTF
V gene: TRBV5-4
J gene: TRBJ1-2
clone size: NA
D gene: NA

CDR3 DNA: TGTGCCAGCTCGCCCCCTACCACAGATACGCAGTATTTT
CDR3 protein: CASSPPTTDTQYF
V gene: TRBV18
J gene: TRBJ2-3
clone size: NA
D gene: NA

CDR3 DNA: TGCAGCGTCGGGGGGGAACTCCATTATGGCTACACCTTC
CDR3 protein: CSVGGELHYGYTF
V gene: TRBV29-1
J gene: TRBJ1-2
clone size: NA
D gene: NA

CDR3 DNA: TGTGGAGCGGGGGCGCGTGGTCAGCCCCAGCATTTT
CDR3 protein: CGAGARGQPQHF
V gene: TRBV6-5
J gene: TRBJ1-5
clone size: once
D gene: NA

CDR3 DNA: TGTGCCAGTAGTATAGCCGGGAACTCCTACAATGAGCAGTTCTTC
CDR3 protein: CASSIAGNSYNEQFF
V gene: TRBV19
J gene: TRBJ2-1
clone size: NA
D gene: NA

CDR3 DNA: TGTGCCAGCACGGAAGCGGGAGGGGTCTACAATGAGCAGTTCTTC
CDR3 protein: CASTEAGGVYNEQFF
V gene: TRBV2
J gene: TRBJ2-1
clone size: few
D gene: TRBD2

CDR3 DNA: TGTGCCAGCTCACCACCGGGACTGGGGATGGATACGCAGTATTTT
CDR3 protein: CASSPPGLGMDTQYF
V gene: TRBV18
J gene: TRBJ2-3
clone size: NA
D gene: NA

CDR3 DNA: TGTGCCAGCAGTGACTCGACTAGCGGGAACAATGAGCAATTCTTC
CDR3 protein: CASSDSTSGNNEQFF
V gene: TRBV6-4
J gene: TRBJ2-1
clone size: NA
D gene: TRBD2

CDR3 DNA: TGTGCCAGTACCCCCGGACTCTATAGCAATCAGCCCCAGCATTTT
CDR3 protein: CASTPGLYSNQPQHF
V gene: TRBV19
J gene: TRBJ1-5
clone size: NA
D gene: NA

CDR3 DNA: TGTGCCAGTAGTAGAGGGACAGGGGGCTCTCAGCCCCAGCATTTT
CDR3 protein: CASSRGTGGSQPQHF
V gene: TRBV19
J gene: TRBJ1-5
clone size: NA
D gene: TRBD1

CDR3 DNA: TGTGCCAGCAGTTACGCCTCCCTAACAGGGCACTACGAGCAGTACTTC
CDR3 protein: CASSYASLTGHYEQYF
V gene: TRBV6-5
J gene: TRBJ2-7
clone size: NA
D gene: NA

CDR3 DNA: TGTGCCAGCAGCTTAGGGCAGGGGAACAATCAGCCCCAGCATTTT
CDR3 protein: CASSLGQGNNQPQHF
V gene: TRBV7-9
J gene: TRBJ1-5
clone size: NA
D gene: NA

CDR3 DNA: TGTGCCAGCAGCGCTGACAGGGGCGTTGGAAACACCATATATTTT
CDR3 protein: CASSADRGVGNTIYF
V gene: TRBV7-2
J gene: TRBJ1-3
clone size: few
D gene: TRBD1

CDR3 DNA: TGTGCCAGCAGTCCCGGGACAGGGCTTTATAGCAATCAGCCCCAGCATTTT
CDR3 protein: CASSPGTGLYSNQPQHF
V gene: TRBV2
J gene: TRBJ1-5
clone size: NA
D gene: TRBD1

CDR3 DNA: TGTGCCACCGGACAGGGAATCACCGGGGAGCTGTTTTTT
CDR3 protein: CATGQGITGELFF
V gene: TRBV6-5
J gene: TRBJ2-2
clone size: NA
D gene: TRBD1

CDR3 DNA: TGTGCCAGCAGCTTGCTCTTTAGCGGGAACCGGGAGCTGTTTTTT
CDR3 protein: CASSLLFSGNRELFF
V gene: TRBV5-6
J gene: TRBJ2-2
clone size: NA
D gene: TRBD2

CDR3 DNA: TGTGCCAGTACCCTAGACAGGGGGGATGGCTACACCTTC
CDR3 protein: CASTLDRGDGYTF
V gene: TRBV19
J gene: TRBJ1-2
clone size: NA
D gene: TRBD1

CDR3 DNA: TGTGCCTCAGCAGGGACTAGCGGGAGGACGCAGTTCTTC
CDR3 protein: CASAGTSGRTQFF
V gene: TRBV30
J gene: TRBJ2-1
clone size: NA
D gene: TRBD2

CDR3 DNA: TGTGCCAGCAGCTTACCCCCGGGACTAGCGGGGGGGCCCTACGAGCAGTACTTC
CDR3 protein: CASSLPPGLAGGPYEQYF
V gene: TRBV7-9
J gene: TRBJ2-7
clone size: NA
D gene: TRBD2

CDR3 DNA: TGTGCCAGCAGTCAAAAGACAGGGTTGCAAGAGACCCAGTACTTC
CDR3 protein: CASSQKTGLQETQYF
V gene: TRBV5-4
J gene: TRBJ2-5
clone size: NA
D gene: TRBD1

CDR3 DNA: TGTGCCAGCAGGGACCTGGACAGGGGTTCGTACGAGCAGTACTTC
CDR3 protein: CASRDLDRGSYEQYF
V gene: TRBV7-3
J gene: TRBJ2-7
clone size: NA
D gene: TRBD1

CDR3 DNA: TGTGCCAGCAGTTTAGGTGGGGCCAATGAGCAGTTCTTC
CDR3 protein: CASSLGGANEQFF
V gene: TRBV27
J gene: TRBJ2-1
clone size: NA
D gene: NA

CDR3 DNA: TGTGCCAGCAGTTACCAGGCAATGAATGAAAAACTGTTTTTT
CDR3 protein: CASSYQAMNEKLFF
V gene: TRBV6-5
J gene: TRBJ1-4
clone size: NA
D gene: NA

CDR3 DNA: TGTGCCAGCAGCTTTAACCCGGGGTTGGACACTGAAGCTTTCTTT
CDR3 protein: CASSFNPGLDTEAFF
V gene: TRBV5-6
J gene: TRBJ1-1
clone size: NA
D gene: NA

CDR3 DNA: TGTGCCAGCAGTCTCCCGGGACAGGGGGCTTTCTTGTTGGGCGGCTACACCTTC
CDR3 protein: CASSLPGQGAFLLGGYTF
V gene: TRBV2
J gene: TRBJ1-2
clone size: NA
D gene: TRBD1

CDR3 DNA: TGTGCCAGCAGTGAAAACAGGGTTGGGGCCAACGTCCTGACTTTC
CDR3 protein: CASSENRVGANVLTF
V gene: TRBV6-4
J gene: TRBJ2-6
clone size: NA
D gene: NA

CDR3 DNA: TGTGCCAGCAGCTACTCTAGAGGGGAGACCCAGTACTTC
CDR3 protein: CASSYSRGETQYF
V gene: TRBV7-6
J gene: TRBJ2-5
clone size: NA
D gene: NA

CDR3 DNA: TGTGCCAGCAGTCGGGACAGGGGGCTTGCTGGCTACACCTTC
CDR3 protein: CASSRDRGLAGYTF
V gene: TRBV2
J gene: TRBJ1-2
clone size: NA
D gene: TRBD1

CDR3 DNA: TGTGCCAGCTCAGTACCTTTAGGGGCAGCCGCTAACTATGGCTACACCTTC
CDR3 protein: CASSVPLGAAANYGYTF
V gene: TRBV18
J gene: TRBJ1-2
clone size: once
D gene: NA

CDR3 DNA: TGTGCCAGCTCACCCTACAGACAGGGAAGGAATGAAAAACTGTTTTTT
CDR3 protein: CASSPYRQGRNEKLFF
V gene: TRBV18
J gene: TRBJ1-4
clone size: NA
D gene: TRBD1

CDR3 DNA: TGCGCCAGCAGCCGGGGGCAGGGTCTGAACTATGGCTACACCTTC
CDR3 protein: CASSRGQGLNYGYTF
V gene: TRBV4-1
J gene: TRBJ1-2
clone size: NA
D gene: NA

CDR3 DNA: TGTGCCAGCAGCTTAGGGTCGGCAGGGCTCTCCTACGAGCAGTACTTC
CDR3 protein: CASSLGSAGLSYEQYF
V gene: TRBV7-2
J gene: TRBJ2-7
clone size: NA
D gene: NA

CDR3 DNA: TGTGCCAGCAGCTTTTCTCGCGGGGGAACTACCGGGGAGCTGTTTTTT
CDR3 protein: CASSFSRGGTTGELFF
V gene: TRBV7-9
J gene: TRBJ2-2
clone size: NA
D gene: TRBD2

CDR3 DNA: TGTGCCAGCAGCTTGAGGAGGAGTAGCAATCAGCCCCAGCATTTT
CDR3 protein: CASSLRRSSNQPQHF
V gene: TRBV5-8
J gene: TRBJ1-5
clone size: NA
D gene: NA

CDR3 DNA: TGTGCCAGCTCACCACCGGGGACAAAGAACACTGAAGCTTTCTTT
CDR3 protein: CASSPPGTKNTEAFF
V gene: TRBV18
J gene: TRBJ1-1
clone size: NA
D gene: NA

CDR3 DNA: TGTTCCAGCAGCTTACAGTCAAGCGAGCAGTACTTC
CDR3 protein: CSSSLQSSEQYF
V gene: TRBV7-9
J gene: TRBJ2-7
clone size: NA
D gene: NA

CDR3 DNA: TGTGCCAGCAGCTACGGACAGGGGGGGGTGTACGAGCAGTACTTC
CDR3 protein: CASSYGQGGVYEQYF
V gene: TRBV5-4
J gene: TRBJ2-7
clone size: NA
D gene: TRBD1

CDR3 DNA: TGTGCCAGCAGCTCGACAGGGGGCCGCGACACTGAAGCTTTCTTT
CDR3 protein: CASSSTGGRDTEAFF
V gene: TRBV7-8
J gene: TRBJ1-1
clone size: NA
D gene: TRBD1